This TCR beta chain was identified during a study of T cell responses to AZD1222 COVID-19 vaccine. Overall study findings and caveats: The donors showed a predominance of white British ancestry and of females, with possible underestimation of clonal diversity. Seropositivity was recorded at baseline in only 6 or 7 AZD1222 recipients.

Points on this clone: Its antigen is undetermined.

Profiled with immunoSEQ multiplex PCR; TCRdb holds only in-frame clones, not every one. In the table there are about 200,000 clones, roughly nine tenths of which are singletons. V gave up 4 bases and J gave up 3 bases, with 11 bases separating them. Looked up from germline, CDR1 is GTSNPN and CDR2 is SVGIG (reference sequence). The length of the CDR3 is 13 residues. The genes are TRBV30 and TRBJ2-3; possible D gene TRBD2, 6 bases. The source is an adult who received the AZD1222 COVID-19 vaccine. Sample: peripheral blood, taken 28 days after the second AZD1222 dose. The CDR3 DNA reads TGTGCCTGGACCCGCGGGGCTACAGATACGCAGTATTTT. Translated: CAWTRGATDTQYF.